This T cell receptor beta chain was recovered during a study of CD8+ T cells in alopecia areata (dated by TCRdb to 2016 to 2018). Broadly, across the study: The treated patients, all with moderate-to-severe alopecia areata, were enrolled in an open-label pilot trial of oral tofacitinib given at 5 to 10 mg twice daily. Patients stayed on tofacitinib for 6 to 18 months and then had 6 months of follow-up off drug so that delayed response and recurrence could be assessed. The SALT score, which quantifies the percentage of affected scalp surface area, was used to measure disease severity in treated patients. In both human patients and the C3H/HeJ mouse model, the study applied high-throughput TCRbeta sequencing to look at T cell clonal expansion in alopecia areata. In humans, TCRbeta sequencing was performed on scalp tissue and on sorted CD4+ and CD8+ peripheral blood T cells from healthy controls and from patients with patchy or totalis/universalis alopecia areata. Biopsies were taken from tofacitinib-treated patients at baseline and at 4 and 24 weeks of treatment, and a later scalp biopsy was taken in several of the tofacitinib-treated patients. Scalp clonality was compared across normal scalp (n=4), patchy alopecia areata scalp (n=8), and alopecia totalis/universalis scalp (n=8). RNA was extracted with the PAXgene miRNA kit for fixed scalp, the miRNeasy kit for PBMCs, and the RNeasy kit for mouse skin. immunoSEQ multiplex PCR using 35 Vbeta forward primers and 13 Jbeta reverse primers was used to amplify TCRbeta CDR3 regions. General findings and caveats noted by the study authors: During tofacitinib treatment, many expanded lesional clones stuck around in both scalp and blood, and this persistence may partly explain why relapse happens after treatment is stopped. Because the treated cohort was small and had only one nonresponder, larger studies are needed to examine links between baseline CD8+ expansion and response. Scalp clonality and the number of expanded CD8+ clones among the top 100 scalp clones were significantly decreased by tofacitinib. Compared with normal scalp, lesional scalp, particularly in alopecia totalis/universalis, had higher clonality and more expanded CD8+ clones, which suggests antigenic drive. Shared TCR sequences between patients were less evident than in mice, which may be partly attributable to HLA diversity in the patient population. Scalp TCR repertoire analysis is complicated because resident alphabeta T cells in normal human skin are also sequenced, whereas mouse skin is dominated by gammadelta T cells.

This specimen's treatment or condition label, interpreted: oral pan-JAK inhibitor, 5-10 mg twice daily. Lesional scalp punch biopsies and peripheral blood were obtained from alopecia areata patients. After PBMCs were isolated by density centrifugation and stained for CD3, CD4 and CD8, a FACSAria was used to sort CD4+ and CD8+ T cells. The germline V gene (reference sequence) specifies GTSNPN as CDR1 and SVGIG as CDR2. V is shortened by 4 bases, J by 6 bases, and the region joining them spans 12 bases. The CDR3 has 12 amino acids, counting the end cysteine and phenylalanine. The only DNA kept is the CDR3, 36 bases in frame from the first base. Library construction relied on the immunoSEQ multiplex PCR assay. To provide template for TCR sequencing, every sample had RNA extracted and reverse transcribed into cDNA. First-strand cDNA was synthesized with SuperScript III using a 2:1 mix of oligo-dT and random hexamers. A synthetic immune receptor repertoire was used to assess amplification bias, and residual bias was removed computationally. The paper's processing steps were these. Raw reads were preprocessed to remove errors, and CDR3 was defined according to IMGT conventions as the region from the conserved cysteine to phenylalanine. To get clonality, Shannon entropy was normalized by log2 of the number of productive unique TCRs and the result was subtracted from 1. Whether each scalp clone was CD4 or CD8 was inferred by checking scalp TCRbeta sequences against the CD4 and CD8 repertoires from sorted blood. The immuneACCESS repertoire file appears here via TCRdb, limited to in-frame rearrangements. These files lack a portion of the clones; in checked studies, under half of the deficit traces to unresolved V genes, and the cause of the others is not known. V, J and clone size derive from that table, while D and trimming were established from the DNA sequence. The sample table holds roughly 190,000 clones, of which around 64% were seen once. The ten biggest clones cover 1.3% of the sample.

About this clone: The target of this receptor is not known. The record has no base qualities; no much larger clone is one base away.

The rearrangement combines TRBV30 with TRBJ1-2; TRBD1 might be the D gene, on 5 matching bases. The sequence was obtained from a human donor with alopecia areata. Sequenced material: CD4+ T cells sorted from blood, taken at approximately week 49, from a patient treated with tofacitinib. In nucleotides, the sequence is TGTGCCTGGAACCGGGACTTACATGGCTACACCTTC. It translates as CAWNRDLHGYTF.